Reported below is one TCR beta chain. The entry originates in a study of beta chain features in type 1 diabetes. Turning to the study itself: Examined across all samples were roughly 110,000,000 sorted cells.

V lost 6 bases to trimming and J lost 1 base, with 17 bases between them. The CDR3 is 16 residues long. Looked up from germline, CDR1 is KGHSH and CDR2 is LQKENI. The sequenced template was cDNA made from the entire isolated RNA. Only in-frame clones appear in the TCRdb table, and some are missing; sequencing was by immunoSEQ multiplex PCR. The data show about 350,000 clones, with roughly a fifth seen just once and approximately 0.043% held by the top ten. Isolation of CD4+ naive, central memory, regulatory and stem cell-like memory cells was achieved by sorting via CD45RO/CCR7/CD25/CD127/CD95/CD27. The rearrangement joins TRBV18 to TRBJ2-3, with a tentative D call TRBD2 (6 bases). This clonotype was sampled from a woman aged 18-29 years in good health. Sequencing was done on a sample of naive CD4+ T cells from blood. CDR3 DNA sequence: TGTGCCAGCTCCCCCCGATGGGGGGTGCGCACAGATACGCAGTATTTT. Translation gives CASSPRWGVRTDTQYF.